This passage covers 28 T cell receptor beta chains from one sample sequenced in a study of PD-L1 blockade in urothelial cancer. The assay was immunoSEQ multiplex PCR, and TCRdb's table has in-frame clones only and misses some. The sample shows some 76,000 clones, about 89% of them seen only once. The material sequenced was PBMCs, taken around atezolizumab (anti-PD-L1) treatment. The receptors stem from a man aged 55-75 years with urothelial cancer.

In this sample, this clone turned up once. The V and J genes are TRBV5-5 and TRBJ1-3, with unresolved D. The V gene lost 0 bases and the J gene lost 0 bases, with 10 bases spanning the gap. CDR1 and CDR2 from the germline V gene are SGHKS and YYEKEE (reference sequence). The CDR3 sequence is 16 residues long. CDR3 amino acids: CASSLAVGISGNTIYF. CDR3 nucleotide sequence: TGTGCCAGCAGCTTGGCCGTCGGGATCTCTGGAAACACCATATATTTT.

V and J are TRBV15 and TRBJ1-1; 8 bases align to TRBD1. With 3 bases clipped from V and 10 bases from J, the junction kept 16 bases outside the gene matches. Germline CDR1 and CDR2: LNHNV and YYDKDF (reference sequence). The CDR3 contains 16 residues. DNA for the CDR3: TGTGCCACCAGCAGCGCCATCGACAGGGGCGAGCTAGGAGCTTTCTTT. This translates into CATSSAIDRGELGAFF.

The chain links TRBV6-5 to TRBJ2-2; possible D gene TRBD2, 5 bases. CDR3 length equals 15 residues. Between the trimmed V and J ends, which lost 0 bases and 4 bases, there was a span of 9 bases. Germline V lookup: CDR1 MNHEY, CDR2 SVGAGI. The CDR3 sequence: CASSYSGAGTGELFF. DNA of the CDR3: TGTGCCAGCAGTTACTCGGGCGCGGGCACCGGGGAGCTGTTTTTT.

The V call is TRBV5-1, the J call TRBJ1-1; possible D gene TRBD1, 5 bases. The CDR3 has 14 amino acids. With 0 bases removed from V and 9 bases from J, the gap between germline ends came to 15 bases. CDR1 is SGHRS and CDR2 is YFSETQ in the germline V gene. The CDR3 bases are TGCGCCAGCAGCTTGGCCGGGCAGGGTGAGAAAGCTTTCTTT. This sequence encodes CASSLAGQGEKAFF.

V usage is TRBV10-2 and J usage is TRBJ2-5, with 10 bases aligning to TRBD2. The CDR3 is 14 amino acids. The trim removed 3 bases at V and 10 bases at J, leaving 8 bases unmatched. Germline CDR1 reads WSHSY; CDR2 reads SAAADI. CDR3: CASSDGLAGAIQYF. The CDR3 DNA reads TGCGCCAGCAGTGACGGGCTAGCGGGGGCCATCCAGTACTTC.

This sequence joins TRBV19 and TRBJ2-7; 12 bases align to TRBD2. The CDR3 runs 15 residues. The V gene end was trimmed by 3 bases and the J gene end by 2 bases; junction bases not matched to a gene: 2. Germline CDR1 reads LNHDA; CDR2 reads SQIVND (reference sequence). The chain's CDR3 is CASSISSGRAYEQYF. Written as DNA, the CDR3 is TGTGCCAGTAGTATCTCTAGCGGGAGGGCCTACGAGCAGTACTTC.

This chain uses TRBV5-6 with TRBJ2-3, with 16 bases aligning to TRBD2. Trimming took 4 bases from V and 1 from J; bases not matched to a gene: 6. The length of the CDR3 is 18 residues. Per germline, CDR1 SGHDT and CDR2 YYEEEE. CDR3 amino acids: CASSPGTSGRVGTDTQYF. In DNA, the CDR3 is TGTGCCAGCAGCCCCGGGACTAGCGGGAGGGTCGGCACAGATACGCAGTATTTT.

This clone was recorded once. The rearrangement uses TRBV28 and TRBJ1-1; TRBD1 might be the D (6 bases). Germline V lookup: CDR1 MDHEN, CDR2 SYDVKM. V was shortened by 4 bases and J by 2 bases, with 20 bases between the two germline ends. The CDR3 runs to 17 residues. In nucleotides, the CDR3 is TGTGCCAGCAGTTCGCCGGAGTTGGGGGCGAGAAACACTGAAGCTTTCTTT. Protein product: CASSSPELGARNTEAFF.

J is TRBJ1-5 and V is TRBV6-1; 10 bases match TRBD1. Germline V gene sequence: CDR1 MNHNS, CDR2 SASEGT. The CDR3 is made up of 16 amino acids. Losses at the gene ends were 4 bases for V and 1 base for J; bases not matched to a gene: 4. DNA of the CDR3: TGTGCCAGCAGTGGGACAGGGGGGGCGAGCAATCAGCCCCAGCATTTT. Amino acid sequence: CASSGTGGASNQPQHF.

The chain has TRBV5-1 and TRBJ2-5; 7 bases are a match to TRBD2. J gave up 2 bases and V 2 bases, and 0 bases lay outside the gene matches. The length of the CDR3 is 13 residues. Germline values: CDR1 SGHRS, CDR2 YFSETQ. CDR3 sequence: CASSFGGQETQYF. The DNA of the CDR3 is TGCGCCAGCAGCTTCGGGGGGCAAGAGACCCAGTACTTC.

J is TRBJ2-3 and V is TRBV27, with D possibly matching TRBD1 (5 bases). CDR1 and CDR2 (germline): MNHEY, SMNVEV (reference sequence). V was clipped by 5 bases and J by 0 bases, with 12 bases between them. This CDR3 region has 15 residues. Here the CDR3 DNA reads TGTGCCAGCAGTCCGAGGACACGTAGCACAGATACGCAGTATTTT. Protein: CASSPRTRSTDTQYF.

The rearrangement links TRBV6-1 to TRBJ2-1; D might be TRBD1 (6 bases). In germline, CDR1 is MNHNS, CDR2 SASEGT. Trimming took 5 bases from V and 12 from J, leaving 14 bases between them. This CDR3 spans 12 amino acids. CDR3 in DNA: TGTGCCAGCAGTCGGGACCGACAGGTGCAGTTCTTC. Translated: CASSRDRQVQFF.

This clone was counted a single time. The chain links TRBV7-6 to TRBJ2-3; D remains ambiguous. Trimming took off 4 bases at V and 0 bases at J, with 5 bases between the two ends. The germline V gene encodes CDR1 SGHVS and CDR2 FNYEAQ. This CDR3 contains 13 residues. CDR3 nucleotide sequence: TGTGCCAGCAGCTCTCCGAGCACAGATACGCAGTATTTT. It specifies CASSSPSTDTQYF.

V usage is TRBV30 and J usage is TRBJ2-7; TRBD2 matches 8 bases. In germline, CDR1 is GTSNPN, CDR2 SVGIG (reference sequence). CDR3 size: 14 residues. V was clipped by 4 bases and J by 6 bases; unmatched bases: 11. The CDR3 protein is CAWTTGGLAGEQYF. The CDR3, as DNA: TGTGCCTGGACAACCGGAGGGCTAGCGGGCGAGCAGTACTTC. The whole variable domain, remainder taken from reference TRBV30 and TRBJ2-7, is SQTIHQWPATLVQPVGSPLSLECTVEGTSNPNLYWYRQAAGRGLQLLFYSVGIGQISSEVPQNLSASRPQDRQFILSSKKLLLSDSGFYLCAWTTGGLAGEQYFGPGTRLTVT.

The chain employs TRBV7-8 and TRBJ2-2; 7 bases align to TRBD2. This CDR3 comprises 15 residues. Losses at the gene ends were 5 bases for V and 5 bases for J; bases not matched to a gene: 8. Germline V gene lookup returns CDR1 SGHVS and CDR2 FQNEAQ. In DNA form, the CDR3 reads TGTGCCAGCAGCCCCCGCGGGGGTTGGACCGGGGAGCTGTTTTTT. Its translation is CASSPRGGWTGELFF.

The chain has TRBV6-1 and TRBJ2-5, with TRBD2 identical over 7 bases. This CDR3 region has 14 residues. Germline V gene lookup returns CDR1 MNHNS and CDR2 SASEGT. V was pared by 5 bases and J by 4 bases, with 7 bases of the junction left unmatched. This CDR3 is CASSTRGGRETQYF. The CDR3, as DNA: TGTGCCAGCAGTACCCGGGGAGGGAGAGAGACCCAGTACTTC.

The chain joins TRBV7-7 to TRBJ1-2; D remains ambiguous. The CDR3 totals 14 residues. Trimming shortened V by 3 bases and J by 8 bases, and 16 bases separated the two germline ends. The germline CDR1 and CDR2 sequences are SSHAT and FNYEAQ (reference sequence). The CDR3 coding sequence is TGTGCCAGCAGCTTTTGCTGTCGGGGTACGGGCTACACCTTC. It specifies CASSFCCRGTGYTF.

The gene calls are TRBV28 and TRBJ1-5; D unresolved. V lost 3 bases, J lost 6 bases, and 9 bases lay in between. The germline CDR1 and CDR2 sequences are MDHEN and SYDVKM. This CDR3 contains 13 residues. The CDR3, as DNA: TGTGCCAGCAGTTTTTACAGCTCTCAGCCCCAGCATTTT. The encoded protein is CASSFYSSQPQHF.

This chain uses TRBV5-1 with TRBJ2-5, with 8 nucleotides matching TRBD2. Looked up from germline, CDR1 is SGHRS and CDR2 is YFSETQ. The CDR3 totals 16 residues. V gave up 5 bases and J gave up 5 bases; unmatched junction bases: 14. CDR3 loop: CASRTTSDGRGETQYF. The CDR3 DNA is TGCGCCAGCAGGACAACGAGCGACGGGAGGGGGGAGACCCAGTACTTC.

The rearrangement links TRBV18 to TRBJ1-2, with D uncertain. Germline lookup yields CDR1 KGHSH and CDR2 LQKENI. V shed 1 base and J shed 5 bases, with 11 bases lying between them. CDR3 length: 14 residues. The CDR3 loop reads CASSPRQEGYGYTF. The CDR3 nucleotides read TGTGCCAGCTCACCACGGCAGGAAGGATATGGCTACACCTTC.

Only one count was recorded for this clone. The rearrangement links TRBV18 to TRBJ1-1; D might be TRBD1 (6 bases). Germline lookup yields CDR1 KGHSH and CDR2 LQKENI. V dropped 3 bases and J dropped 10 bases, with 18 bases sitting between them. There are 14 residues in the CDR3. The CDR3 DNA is TGTGCCAGCTCACCCACGGACAGTGACTGGTTAGCTTTCTTT. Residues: CASSPTDSDWLAFF.

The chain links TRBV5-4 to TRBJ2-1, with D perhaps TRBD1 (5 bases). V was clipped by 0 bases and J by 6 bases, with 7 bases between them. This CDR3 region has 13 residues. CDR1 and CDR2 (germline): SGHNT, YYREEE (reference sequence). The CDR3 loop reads CASSLGQPNEQFF. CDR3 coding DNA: TGTGCCAGCAGCTTGGGACAGCCCAATGAGCAGTTCTTC. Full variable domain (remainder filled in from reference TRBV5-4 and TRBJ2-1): ETGVTQSPTHLIKTRGQQVTLRCSSQSGHNTVSWYQQALGQGPQFIFQYYREEENGRGNFPPRFSGLQFPNYSSELNVNALELDDSALYLCASSLGQPNEQFFGPGTRLTVL.

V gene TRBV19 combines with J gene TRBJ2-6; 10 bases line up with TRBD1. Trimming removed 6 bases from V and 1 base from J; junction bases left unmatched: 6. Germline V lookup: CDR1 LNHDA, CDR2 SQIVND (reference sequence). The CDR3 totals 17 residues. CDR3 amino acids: CASSTGQGWSGANVLTF. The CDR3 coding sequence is TGTGCCAGTAGCACGGGACAGGGGTGGTCTGGGGCCAACGTCCTGACTTTC.

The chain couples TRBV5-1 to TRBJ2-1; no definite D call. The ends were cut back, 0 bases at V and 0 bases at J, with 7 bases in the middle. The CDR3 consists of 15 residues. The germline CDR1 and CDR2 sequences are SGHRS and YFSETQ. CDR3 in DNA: TGCGCCAGCAGCTTGGGCGGAGCCTCCTACAATGAGCAGTTCTTC. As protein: CASSLGGASYNEQFF.

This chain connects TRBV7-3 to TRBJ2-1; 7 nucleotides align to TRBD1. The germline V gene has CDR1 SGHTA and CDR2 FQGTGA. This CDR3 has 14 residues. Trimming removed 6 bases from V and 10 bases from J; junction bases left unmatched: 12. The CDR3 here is CASRPEQGLGEQFF. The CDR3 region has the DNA TGTGCCAGCAGACCCGAACAGGGGTTAGGAGAGCAGTTCTTC.

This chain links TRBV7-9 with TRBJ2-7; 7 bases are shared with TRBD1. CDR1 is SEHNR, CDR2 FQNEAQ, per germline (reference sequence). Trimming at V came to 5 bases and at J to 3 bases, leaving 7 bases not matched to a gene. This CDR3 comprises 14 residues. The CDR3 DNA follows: TGTGCCAGCAGCCCGAGGGACAGACTCTACGAGCAGTACTTC. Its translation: CASSPRDRLYEQYF.

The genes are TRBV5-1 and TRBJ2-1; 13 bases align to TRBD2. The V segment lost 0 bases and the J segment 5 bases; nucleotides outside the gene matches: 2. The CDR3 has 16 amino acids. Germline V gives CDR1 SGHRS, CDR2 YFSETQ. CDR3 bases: TGCGCCAGCAGCTTGGGAGGACTAGCGGGAGACAATGAGCAGTTCTTC. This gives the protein CASSLGGLAGDNEQFF.

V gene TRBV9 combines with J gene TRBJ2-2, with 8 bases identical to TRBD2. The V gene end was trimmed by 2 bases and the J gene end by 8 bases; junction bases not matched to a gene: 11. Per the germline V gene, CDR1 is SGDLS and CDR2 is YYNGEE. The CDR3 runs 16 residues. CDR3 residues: CASSVGGDFAGGELFF. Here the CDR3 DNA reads TGTGCCAGCAGCGTCGGGGGGGACTTCGCGGGAGGGGAGCTGTTTTTT.